These T cell receptor beta chains were read from a single sample in a study of T cell repertoires in cytomegalovirus infection. TCRdb ran MiXCR on the reads and lists one entry per CDR3 protein. This sample yields nearly 650,000 distinct CDR3 sequences, of which 20% to 25% are seen a single time; around 7.6% belongs to the top ten. Sequenced: CD8+ T cells from PBMCs. These receptor sequences come from a human donor in good health (CMV status not recorded). Some clones in this sample may be carry-over from other donors' samples. CDR3s include the opening cysteine and the closing phenylalanine or tryptophan. D genes are given only for firm matches. Only part of the rows carry a size: once, few, many, or a class if the clone is expanded.

>TRBD2|TRBV6-5|NA|TRBJ2-3
TGTGCCAGCAGTTATTTGTCGGCGGGGGGGGGTACGCAGTATTTT
CASSYLSAGGGTQYF
>NA|TRBV5-5|NA|TRBJ2-5
TGTGCCAGCAGCTTGTTGTACCAAGAGACCCAGTACTTC
CASSLLYQETQYF
>NA|TRBV4-1|NA|TRBJ2-7
TGCGCCAGCAGCCAACGACGTATGAGCGAGCAGTACTTC
CASSQRRMSEQYF
>NA|TRBV11-1|few|TRBJ2-5
TGTGCCAGCAGCCCGGGGCTAGGGCCTTGGGAGACCCAGTACTTC
CASSPGLGPWETQYF
>TRBD2|TRBV20-1|NA|TRBJ2-7
TGCAGTGCTAGCCTTCGTTTAGCGGGGTCCTACGAGCAGTACTTC
CSASLRLAGSYEQYF
>TRBD2|TRBV7-2|many|TRBJ2-1
TGTGCCAGCAGCTCTACTAGCGGGGGCCACAATGAGCAGTTCTTC
CASSSTSGGHNEQFF
>NA|TRBV7-2|few|TRBJ2-5
TGTGCCAGCAGCTCCCCACCGGGTCCCCAAGAGACCCAGTACTTC
CASSSPPGPQETQYF
>NA|TRBV2|NA|TRBJ1-1
TGTGCCAGCAGTGTCGGGCAGGGGCCAACGAACACTGAAGCTTTCTTT
CASSVGQGPTNTEAFF
>TRBD1|TRBV7-9|NA|TRBJ1-1
TGTGCCAGCAGCGGTACAGGGGTGGCTGAAGCTTTCTTT
CASSGTGVAEAFF
>NA|TRBV20-1|NA|TRBJ1-6
TGCAGTGCTATCGATCTGGGGGGGAATTCACCCCTCCACTTT
CSAIDLGGNSPLHF
>TRBD1|TRBV5-1|NA|TRBJ1-1
TGCGCCAGCAGCTTGGTTGGACAGGGCCCAGTGAACACTGAAGCTTTCTTT
CASSLVGQGPVNTEAFF
>NA|TRBV20-1|NA|TRBJ2-3
TGCAGTGCTAGAGTCACAGATACGCAGTATTTT
CSARVTDTQYF
>NA|TRBV20-1|NA|TRBJ2-7
TGCAGTGCTAGAGAGAAGGGGACTCGGGGAGACGAGCAGTACTTC
CSAREKGTRGDEQYF
>NA|TRBV4-1|few|TRBJ2-7
TGCGCCAGCAGCCCCGGAGAAGGGAGCTACGAGCAGTACTTC
CASSPGEGSYEQYF
>NA|TRBV12-3/TRBV12-4|NA|TRBJ2-3
TGTGCCAGCAGTTTACCGAGTAGCACAGATACGCAGTATTTT
CASSLPSSTDTQYF
>NA|TRBV6-6|many|TRBJ1-1
TGTGCCAGCAGTTACGTGAAGGGGAACAAAGCTTTCTTT
CASSYVKGNKAFF
>TRBD1|TRBV6-1|few|TRBJ1-5
TGTGCCAGCAGTTCCGGGGGGGGACAGGGTTTCGATCAGCCCCAGCATTTT
CASSSGGGQGFDQPQHF
>NA|TRBV20-1|NA|TRBJ1-2
TGCAGTGCTTCGCCCTTTACGACCCAAGACTATGGCTACACCTTC
CSASPFTTQDYGYTF
>NA|TRBV12-3/TRBV12-4|many|TRBJ2-6
TGTGCCACCCTAGGAGCTGGGGCCAACGTCCTGACTTTC
CATLGAGANVLTF
>TRBD2|TRBV28|NA|TRBJ2-5
TGTGCCAGCAATCTTAGCGGGTGGCAAGAGACCCAGTACTTC
CASNLSGWQETQYF
>NA|TRBV2|many|TRBJ2-1
TGTGCCACCCCGGGCTCAAGCTCCTACAATGAGCAGTTCTTC
CATPGSSSYNEQFF
>TRBD1|TRBV5-4|few|TRBJ1-6
TGTGCCAGCAGCTCCGGGACAGGGGGCGATCCCCTCCACTTT
CASSSGTGGDPLHF
>NA|TRBV7-2|many|TRBJ2-1
TGTGCCAGCAGCCTCGTGGCGGGGTCCTACAATGAGCAGTTCTTC
CASSLVAGSYNEQFF
>TRBD1|TRBV6-2/TRBV6-3|many|TRBJ2-2
TGTGCCAGCAAGATCGGGACAGGGGATACCGGGGAGCTGTTTTTT
CASKIGTGDTGELFF
>NA|TRBV19|few|TRBJ2-1
TGTGCCAGTAGTCTTGGGCAGACAAGGAGGAATGAGCAGTTCTTC
CASSLGQTRRNEQFF
>NA|TRBV20-1|NA|TRBJ1-2
TGCAGTGTCCCCCCGCCTCCCTTTAACTATGGCTACACCTTC
CSVPPPPFNYGYTF
>NA|TRBV25-1|many|TRBJ1-1
TGTGCCAGCAGTGACCCGGGGACTGAAGCTTTCTTT
CASSDPGTEAFF
>NA|TRBV11-2|NA|TRBJ1-6
TGTGCCAGCAGCTTGGGGAAAGGCTCACCCCTCCACTTT
CASSLGKGSPLHF
>TRBD2|TRBV7-3|few|TRBJ2-5
TGTGCCAGCAGCTCCAACCCCGGTAGCGGGTACCAAGAGACCCAGTACTTC
CASSSNPGSGYQETQYF
>NA|TRBV20-1|NA|TRBJ2-1
TGCAGTGCCCCGCTGCGGGGGCTCGATTATGAGCAGTTCTTC
CSAPLRGLDYEQFF
>NA|TRBV20-1|NA|TRBJ1-4
TGCAGTGCCCAACTCTATTCAACTAATGAAAAACTGTTTTTT
CSAQLYSTNEKLFF
>NA|TRBV5-5|few|TRBJ2-1
TGTGCCAGCAGCTTGGGGGCCCTACCTGAGCAGTTCTTC
CASSLGALPEQFF
>NA|TRBV12-3/TRBV12-4|few|TRBJ1-5
TGTGCCAGCAGCCCAGGATCCGTACCGAAAGGCAATCAGCCCCAGCATTTT
CASSPGSVPKGNQPQHF
>NA|TRBV4-1|few|TRBJ1-2
TGCGCCAGCAGCCAAGATCCGGGACTCCAGGGGCTTGGCTACACCTTC
CASSQDPGLQGLGYTF
>NA|TRBV25-1|few|TRBJ2-2
TGTGCCAGCAGTGAACCAGGGGCCCTAACGGCCGGGGAGCTGTTTTTT
CASSEPGALTAGELFF
>NA|TRBV12-3/TRBV12-4|many|TRBJ2-3
TGTGCCAGCAGTCCAGGCGGAGATACGCAGTATTTT
CASSPGGDTQYF
>TRBD1|TRBV7-7|few|TRBJ2-2
TGTGCTAGCAGCTTACCCCCGGGACAGGGATTCACCGGGGAGCTGTTTTTT
CASSLPPGQGFTGELFF
>NA|TRBV4-1|NA|TRBJ2-1
TGCGCCAGCAGCCAAAGTAGCAGTGAGCAGTTCTTC
CASSQSSSEQFF
>TRBD1|TRBV29-1|NA|TRBJ1-2
TGCAGCGTTGAAACTCTCAGGGGGGACGGGTCCTATGGCTACACCTTC
CSVETLRGDGSYGYTF
>TRBD1|TRBV7-6|many|TRBJ1-2
TGTGCCAGCAGCTTGACAGGGAGCTATGGCTACACCTTC
CASSLTGSYGYTF
>TRBD1|TRBV12-3/TRBV12-4|many|TRBJ2-3
TGTGCCAGCAGTCCGGGGACAGAGTCTAGCACAGATACGCAGTATTTT
CASSPGTESSTDTQYF
>NA|TRBV7-9|NA|TRBJ2-7
TGTGCCAGCAGCCAGGACATCCCGCCCTACGAGCAGTACTTC
CASSQDIPPYEQYF
>TRBD1|TRBV7-8|many|TRBJ2-7
TGTGCCAGCAGCTCCCTAGTGAGGGGGCGGTCCTCCTACGAGCAGTACTTC
CASSSLVRGRSSYEQYF
>NA|TRBV29-1|few|TRBJ2-5
TGCAGCGTCATGACAGGAGGGGAAGAGACCCAGTACTTC
CSVMTGGEETQYF
>TRBD1|TRBV7-8|few|TRBJ2-1
TGTGCCAGCAGCGATCGGGACAGGGGGGGATCCTACAATGAGCAGTTCTTC
CASSDRDRGGSYNEQFF
>TRBD1|TRBV28|many|TRBJ2-7
TGTGCCAGCAGTTTTTTCGCCGGGACAGGCTACGAGCAGTACTTC
CASSFFAGTGYEQYF
>TRBD2|TRBV14|few|TRBJ2-5
TGTGCCAGCAGCCTGACCATAACGGGGGGGACCCAGTACTTC
CASSLTITGGTQYF
>TRBD1|TRBV5-6|many|TRBJ2-1
TGTGCCAGCGGTCAGGGGGCTTCCTACAATGAGCAGTTCTTC
CASGQGASYNEQFF
>NA|TRBV7-6|many|TRBJ1-1
TGTGCCAGCAGTTACCTTATAAGTCGGGACACGGTCAACACTGAAGCTTTCTTT
CASSYLISRDTVNTEAFF
>NA|TRBV6-2/TRBV6-3|many|TRBJ2-5
TGTGCCAGCAGTTACACAGAAGAGACCCAGTACTTC
CASSYTEETQYF
>NA|TRBV7-2|NA|TRBJ1-5
TGTGCCAGCAGCTTAGAGGGGCAGGGGAGCCAGCCCCAGCATTTT
CASSLEGQGSQPQHF
>NA|TRBV27|NA|TRBJ2-1
TGTGCCAGCCGCAAAGCGGGTGAGCAGTTCTTC
CASRKAGEQFF
>NA|TRBV6-2/TRBV6-3|many|TRBJ2-1
TGTGCCAGCAGTTACGGAGCCAGGAACAATGAGCAGTTCTTC
CASSYGARNNEQFF